The 26 T cell receptor beta chains below all came from one sample that was sequenced in a study of control samples from healthy donors and cancer patients. Assay: immunoSEQ multiplex PCR; the TCRdb copy retains only in-frame clones and omits some. There are around 140,000 clones in the sample; about 90% occur only once, and over 2% lies in the top ten. The sample taken for sequencing was blood. The receptors were gathered from a woman between 45 and 60 years old in good health.

The chain recombines TRBV18 with TRBJ1-2; a possible D gene is TRBD1 (5 bases). V shed 2 bases and J shed 2 bases, with 6 bases lying between them. Germline lookup yields CDR1 KGHSH and CDR2 LQKENI. The CDR3 consists of 13 residues. The CDR3 region has the DNA TGTGCCAGCTCACCAGACAGAAACTATGGCTACACCTTC. Amino acids: CASSPDRNYGYTF.

This clone showed up just once. The rearrangement uses TRBV19 and TRBJ2-7; TRBD2 agrees at 7 bases. This CDR3 region has 17 residues. The V and J ends lost 11 bases and 13 bases, in that order; junction bases with no gene match: 32. CDR1 is LNHDA and CDR2 is SQIVND in the germline V gene (reference sequence). This CDR3 is CALRGWREFPSRPPPYF. The CDR3 nucleotides read TGTGCCCTCAGAGGCTGGCGGGAGTTTCCGAGCAGGCCACCCCCTTACTTC.

CDR3 residues: CASSLDGQGALGYTF. The DNA for the CDR3 is TGTGCCAGCAGCTTAGATGGACAGGGGGCGCTTGGCTACACCTTC. The genes are TRBV7-9 and TRBJ1-2; 11 positions match TRBD1. CDR3 size: 15 residues. Per germline, CDR1 SEHNR and CDR2 FQNEAQ (reference sequence). V trimming: 1 base; J trimming: 7 bases; junction bases outside the gene matches: 5.

The chain couples TRBV19 to TRBJ1-3; no reliable D call. This CDR3 is 13 amino acids long. CDR1 and CDR2 from the germline V gene are LNHDA and SQIVND (reference sequence). V lost 8 bases and J 5 bases, leaving 13 bases between the germline ends. The chain's CDR3 is CASSSGARNTIYF. CDR3 bases: TGTGCCAGTTCCTCTGGTGCCCGAAACACCATATATTTT. The full variable domain, in which reference TRBV19 and TRBJ1-3 provide the parts outside the CDR3, is DGGITQSPKYLFRKEGQNVTLSCEQNLNHDAMYWYRQDPGQGLRLIYYSQIVNDFQKGDIAEGYSVSREKKESFPLTVTSAQKNPTAFYLCASSSGARNTIYFGEGSWLTVV.

This clone has more than one count but fewer than ten. The V and J genes are TRBV15 and TRBJ1-1; D not certain. The germline V gene encodes CDR1 LNHNV and CDR2 YYDKDF (reference sequence). The CDR3 sequence is 14 residues long. Trimming pared 2 bases from V and 2 bases from J, leaving 9 bases between. The CDR3 region is CATSRQDLNTEAFF. The DNA for the CDR3 is TGTGCCACCAGCAGACAGGATTTAAACACTGAAGCTTTCTTT. The full variable domain, rest sourced from reference TRBV15 and TRBJ1-1, is DAMVIQNPRYQVTQFGKPVTLSCSQTLNHNVMYWYQQKSSQAPKLLFHYYDKDFNNEADTPDNFQSRRPNTSFCFLDIRSPGLGDTAMYLCATSRQDLNTEAFFGQGTRLTVV.

The chain couples TRBV6-1 to TRBJ1-3; D possibly corresponds to TRBD1 (6 bases). CDR3 length: 16 residues. Trimming removed 2 bases at V and 0 bases at J, with 11 bases between. Germline V CDR1 and CDR2: MNHNS, SASEGT. CDR3 DNA sequence: TGTGCCAGCAGTGAACAGGGGTACGACTCTGGAAACACCATATATTTT. This translates into CASSEQGYDSGNTIYF.

The chain uses TRBV27 and TRBJ1-3; a weak D match, TRBD1 (5 bases). The CDR3 length is 15 residues. With 2 bases removed from V and 2 bases from J, the gap between germline ends came to 10 bases. The V gene's germline CDR1 is MNHEY and CDR2 SMNVEV (reference sequence). CDR3 bases: TGTGCCAGCAGTTTAAACTCGGGGGCTGGAAACACCATATATTTT. Protein: CASSLNSGAGNTIYF.

Concerning this clone itself: Other DNA sequences in this sample translate to the same CDR3. The chain links TRBV4-1 to TRBJ1-1; a possible D gene is TRBD1 (6 bases). Trimming removed 4 bases from V and 8 bases from J, with 14 bases in between. The germline CDR1 and CDR2 sequences are MGHRA and YSYEKL. This CDR3 is built from 13 residues. The CDR3: CASSPLVGAEAFF. CDR3 DNA sequence: TGCGCCAGCAGCCCGTTGGTGGGGGCCGAAGCTTTCTTT.

This chain links TRBV30 with TRBJ1-5; a weak D match, TRBD1 (5 bases). Germline V lookup: CDR1 GTSNPN, CDR2 SVGIG (reference sequence). V was clipped by 0 bases and J by 4 bases, with 10 bases between them. The CDR3 totals 14 residues. CDR3 in DNA: TGTGCCTGGAGTGTACGACAGATAAATCAGCCCCAGCATTTT. Protein product: CAWSVRQINQPQHF.

The chain is built from TRBV6-6 and TRBJ2-7; D is uncertain. The CDR3 extends over 16 amino acids. Trimming left V 0 bases short and J 5 bases short, with 17 bases between. Germline CDR1 reads MNHNY; CDR2 reads SVGAGI (reference sequence). CDR3 DNA: TGTGCCAGCAGTTACTCGGGCCGTCCTCAGTCCCACGAGCAGTACTTC. Translated, it gives CASSYSGRPQSHEQYF.

The V and J genes are TRBV6-5 and TRBJ2-7, with a tentative D call TRBD2 (6 bases). V lost 7 bases, J lost 4 bases, and 14 bases lay in between. Germline V lookup: CDR1 MNHEY, CDR2 SVGAGI. The CDR3 runs to 13 residues. In DNA, the CDR3 is TGTGCCAGCACCCATGGGCGGGATTACGAGCAGTACTTC. This encodes CASTHGRDYEQYF.

The chain couples TRBV27 to TRBJ1-1; 10 bases align to TRBD1. With V trimmed by 4 bases and J by 2 bases, 10 bases remained unmatched. Germline V lookup: CDR1 MNHEY, CDR2 SMNVEV (reference sequence). The CDR3 is made up of 17 amino acids. CDR3 coding DNA: TGTGCCAGCAGTTACGACAGGGGGCGAGGTCCCAACACTGAAGCTTTCTTT. As protein: CASSYDRGRGPNTEAFF.

The chain links TRBV29-1 to TRBJ1-2, with D tentatively TRBD1 (5 bases). This CDR3 has 12 residues. Between the trimmed V and J ends, which lost 2 bases and 6 bases, there was a span of 10 bases. CDR1 SQVTM and CDR2 ANQGSEA come from the germline V gene. CDR3 sequence reads: CSVEQGWDGYTF. The CDR3 bases are TGCAGCGTTGAACAGGGTTGGGATGGCTACACCTTC.

This rearrangement joins TRBV6-1 to TRBJ1-6; D might be TRBD1 (6 bases). Germline assignment: CDR1 MNHNS and CDR2 SASEGT. The CDR3 has 16 amino acids. Between the trimmed V and J ends, which lost 4 bases and 6 bases, there was a span of 16 bases. The CDR3 bases are TGTGCCAGCAGTGTTTTTTTAGGACAGAGTAATTCACCCCTCCACTTT. Translating gives CASSVFLGQSNSPLHF.

The CDR3 region is CASSSRRDIPGYTF. The CDR3 DNA reads TGCGCCAGCAGCTCTCGGAGGGACATTCCGGGCTACACCTTC. The rearrangement joins TRBV5-1 to TRBJ1-2, with a tentative D call TRBD1 (6 bases). Per the germline V gene, CDR1 is SGHRS and CDR2 is YFSETQ. This CDR3 is built from 14 residues. V gave up 3 bases and J gave up 8 bases, with 17 bases separating them.

The CDR3 coding sequence is TGCGCCAGCAGCCAAGATAGGGGGTCTGGGGCCAACGTCCTGACTTTC. Translation: CASSQDRGSGANVLTF. This chain connects TRBV4-1 to TRBJ2-6, with D perhaps matching TRBD1 (6 bases). The CDR3 extends over 16 amino acids. V lost 0 bases, J lost 1 base, and 7 bases lay in between. CDR1 and CDR2 from the germline V gene are MGHRA and YSYEKL.

The genes are TRBV4-1 and TRBJ2-7; TRBD1 matches at 11 bases. Per the germline V gene, CDR1 is MGHRA and CDR2 is YSYEKL. Losses at the gene ends were 10 bases for V and 3 bases for J; bases not matched to a gene: 8. This CDR3 comprises 14 residues. CDR3 amino acids: CATSMGTGGYEQYF. CDR3 nucleotides: TGCGCCACCTCGATGGGGACAGGGGGCTACGAGCAGTACTTC.

This chain uses TRBV12-3 or TRBV12-4 with TRBJ2-1, with D possibly being TRBD1 or TRBD2 (5 bases each). V shed 5 bases and J shed 7 bases, with 12 bases lying between them. The CDR3 totals 13 residues. The CDR3 reads CASSTGPPNEQFF. In DNA, the CDR3 is TGTGCCAGCAGTACGGGACCCCCAAATGAGCAGTTCTTC.

V and J are TRBV19 and TRBJ1-1; TRBD1 matches at 8 bases. The V segment lost 6 bases and the J segment 2 bases; nucleotides outside the gene matches: 8. Germline CDR1 is LNHDA and CDR2 is SQIVND (reference sequence). The CDR3 has 15 residues. The CDR3 DNA reads TGTGCCAGTAGAACCGGGACAGGAGATAACACTGAAGCTTTCTTT. Translating it yields CASRTGTGDNTEAFF. Looking up the rest from reference TRBV19 and TRBJ1-1 gives the full variable domain: DGGITQSPKYLFRKEGQNVTLSCEQNLNHDAMYWYRQDPGQGLRLIYYSQIVNDFQKGDIAEGYSVSREKKESFPLTVTSAQKNPTAFYLCASRTGTGDNTEAFFGQGTRLTVV.

J is TRBJ1-2 and V is TRBV7-2; D remains ambiguous. The germline CDR1 and CDR2 sequences are SGHTA and FQGNSA. V was clipped by 1 base and J by 7 bases, with 13 bases between them. This CDR3 comprises 14 residues. DNA for the CDR3: TGTGCCAGCAGCTTAGTATCCCTCAAAAGTGGCTACACCTTC. Its protein is CASSLVSLKSGYTF.

The rearrangement links TRBV10-1 to TRBJ1-1; D ambiguous. The CDR3 loop spans 13 amino acids. V lost 5 bases, J lost 4 bases, and 11 bases lay in between. The germline V gene has CDR1 WNHNN and CDR2 SYGVQD (reference sequence). The CDR3 nucleotides read TGCGCCAGCAGTCAAGGGTCGGGCACTGAAGCTTTCTTT. Translation gives CASSQGSGTEAFF.

This chain uses TRBV6-1 with TRBJ2-1; TRBD1 agrees at 7 bases. CDR1 is MNHNS and CDR2 is SASEGT in the germline V gene. V was pared by 4 bases and J by 2 bases, with 11 bases of the junction left unmatched. CDR3 length: 17 residues. The CDR3 reads CASSGLTGVLAYNEQFF. The CDR3 DNA sequence: TGTGCCAGCAGTGGCCTTACAGGGGTTCTCGCCTACAATGAGCAGTTCTTC.

The V call is TRBV6-6, the J call TRBJ1-5; D might be TRBD1 (6 bases). The V and J ends lost 5 bases and 2 bases respectively, with 19 bases between them. This CDR3 is 17 amino acids long. The germline gives CDR1 MNHNY, CDR2 SVGAGI (reference sequence). Here the CDR3 DNA reads TGTGCCAGCAGTCGCCGTGGGGGGGCCATCCGCAATCAGCCCCAGCATTTT. Its protein product is CASSRRGGAIRNQPQHF.

This clone was found a few times. DNA for the CDR3: TGTGCCAGCAGCCAGGGGACTCAAGAGACCCAGTACTTC. This codes for CASSQGTQETQYF. The V and J genes are TRBV14 and TRBJ2-5, with a weak D call TRBD2 (6 bases). Trimming shortened V by 3 bases and J by 2 bases, and 7 bases separated the two germline ends. This CDR3 is built from 13 residues. Germline V gene lookup returns CDR1 SGHDN and CDR2 FVKESK.

The chain joins TRBV2 to TRBJ1-5, with no clear D. Looked up from germline, CDR1 is SNHLY and CDR2 is FYNNEI. V lost 6 bases and J 9 bases, leaving 15 bases between the germline ends. This CDR3 is 13 amino acids long. CDR3 in amino acids: CASRAGPRLPQHF. The CDR3 DNA reads as TGTGCCAGCAGAGCCGGGCCCCGTCTGCCCCAGCATTTT.

This chain uses TRBV19 with TRBJ2-5; D is uncertain. This CDR3 spans 13 amino acids. V was pared by 8 bases and J by 4 bases, with 14 bases between. Looked up from germline, CDR1 is LNHDA and CDR2 is SQIVND (reference sequence). The DNA for the CDR3 is TGTGCCAGTGCGGTGGGTTTTGCAGAGACCCAGTACTTC. Protein sequence: CASAVGFAETQYF.